Below are 5 T cell receptor beta chains sequenced from a single sample in a study of Ad26.COV2.S vaccination and SARS-CoV-2 variants. Sample treatment: approximately 18 received Ad26.COV2.S at low or high dose, single or two shots; about 5 received placebo; per-sample allocation not given. Sampling took place 63 days after the first vaccine or placebo injection. TCRdb's table, derived via immunoSEQ multiplex PCR, lists solely in-frame clones and lacks some. The sample includes a few hundred thousand clones, roughly 85% of them seen just once. This specimen was peripheral blood, taken in a trial of Ad26.COV2.S vaccine versus placebo. Receptor source: a person aged 18 to 65 who received the Ad26.COV2.S COVID-19 vaccine or a placebo.

This chain joins TRBV6-4 and TRBJ2-2; 8 nucleotides line up with TRBD1. The CDR3 contains 14 residues. Looked up from germline, CDR1 is MRHNA and CDR2 is SNTAGT. V shed 6 bases, J shed 4 bases, and the junction held 4 bases outside the gene matches. The CDR3 spells CASSGGQGTGELFF. CDR3 nucleotide sequence: TGTGCCAGCAGCGGAGGACAGGGCACCGGGGAGCTGTTTTTT.

The chain employs TRBV5-1 and TRBJ1-1; D ambiguous. Germline V gene data show CDR1 as SGHRS and CDR2 as YFSETQ. Deletions cut 2 bases from V and 7 bases from J, with 12 bases between. The CDR3 covers 13 residues. CDR3 in amino acids: CASSFIPEGEAFF. CDR3 DNA: TGCGCCAGCAGCTTTATACCGGAGGGTGAAGCTTTCTTT.

Only a few counts were recorded for this clone. This rearrangement joins TRBV27 to TRBJ2-7, with 8 bases matching TRBD1. The CDR3 is 13 residues long. V gave up 1 base and J gave up 4 bases; unmatched junction bases: 0. The germline V gene encodes CDR1 MNHEY and CDR2 SMNVEV (reference sequence). CDR3 loop: CASSLYRGYEQYF. The CDR3 coding sequence is TGTGCCAGCAGTTTATACAGGGGGTACGAGCAGTACTTC.

This rearrangement joins TRBV11-3 to TRBJ2-5; 11 positions match TRBD2. Germline values: CDR1 SGHNT, CDR2 YENEEA. With 1 base clipped from V and 1 base from J, the junction kept 5 bases outside the gene matches. The CDR3 contains 17 residues. CDR3 coding DNA: TGTGCCAGCAGCTTAGGAGGGACTAGCGGAATCCAAGAGACCCAGTACTTC. Its protein product is CASSLGGTSGIQETQYF.

The chain has TRBV4-1 and TRBJ1-1, with a possible D match to TRBD1 (6 bases). The CDR3 has 16 residues. Trimming pared 5 bases from V and 2 bases from J, leaving 18 bases between. Germline CDR1 and CDR2: MGHRA and YSYEKL. CDR3 in amino acids: CASSYGLTGRNTEAFF. The CDR3 DNA reads TGCGCCAGCAGCTACGGTTTGACAGGTCGAAACACTGAAGCTTTCTTT.